This passage covers 9 T cell receptor beta chains from one sample sequenced in a study of OX40 agonist ivuxolimab in advanced cancers. Libraries were prepared by immunoSEQ multiplex PCR; TCRdb keeps only in-frame clonotypes and omits some of them. The sample has some 69,000 clones, over 60% seen once. The specimen comprised CD4+ or CD8+ T cells sorted from blood, sampled in a trial of the OX40 agonist ivuxolimab. The receptors originated from an adult with an advanced solid tumor such as melanoma, head and neck, liver or kidney cancer.

Concerning this clone: A read error may account for a junction end that differs from germline. J is TRBJ1-1 and V is TRBV5-7, with 7 bases identical to TRBD1. TRBV5-7 counts as an open reading frame of uncertain function. CDR3 length: 14 amino acids. In DNA form, the CDR3 reads TGCGCCAGCAGCCTTGGGACAGTGAACACTGAAGCTTTCTTT. This sequence encodes CASSLGTVNTEAFF.

V gene TRBV5-4 combines with J gene TRBJ2-3; possible D gene TRBD2, 5 bases. CDR1 is SGHNT, CDR2 YYREEE, per germline (reference sequence). The CDR3 loop spans 15 amino acids. V lost 4 bases and J 0 bases, leaving 12 bases between the germline ends. CDR3 in amino acids: CASSVGATSTDTQYF. Here the CDR3 DNA reads TGTGCCAGCAGCGTGGGAGCAACTAGCACAGATACGCAGTATTTT. The full variable domain, in which reference TRBV5-4 and TRBJ2-3 provide the parts outside the CDR3, is ETGVTQSPTHLIKTRGQQVTLRCSSQSGHNTVSWYQQALGQGPQFIFQYYREEENGRGNFPPRFSGLQFPNYSSELNVNALELDDSALYLCASSVGATSTDTQYFGPGTRLTVL.

The rearrangement uses TRBV10-3 and TRBJ2-7; D call uncertain. Germline V gene data show CDR1 as ENHRY and CDR2 as SYGVKD. This CDR3 comprises 13 residues. Trimming removed 10 bases from V and 3 bases from J, with 16 bases in between. Here the CDR3 reads CATRFVIGYEQYF. The CDR3 nucleotides read TGTGCCACCCGCTTTGTTATCGGCTACGAGCAGTACTTC.

The V gene is TRBV27, the J gene TRBJ2-1, with 11 bases identical to TRBD1. Germline loops: CDR1 MNHEY, CDR2 SMNVEV (reference sequence). The CDR3 runs 15 residues. Unmatched junction bases numbered 6, after V lost 3 bases and J lost 8 bases. The CDR3 coding sequence is TGTGCCAGCAGTTTGGGGACAGGGGGACGGTATGAGCAGTTCTTC. Translating gives CASSLGTGGRYEQFF.

This chain uses TRBV5-1 with TRBJ1-2; 7 bases map to TRBD1. Germline V lookup: CDR1 SGHRS, CDR2 YFSETQ. Trimming removed 3 bases from V and 7 bases from J; junction bases left unmatched: 12. The CDR3 is 15 residues long. Here the CDR3 DNA reads TGCGCCAGCAGCTGGAGCGGGGACAGTCTTGGTGGCTACACCTTC. Translated: CASSWSGDSLGGYTF. Variable domain in full (rest from reference TRBV5-1 and TRBJ1-2): KAGVTQTPRYLIKTRGQQVTLSCSPISGHRSVSWYQQTPGQGLQFLFEYFSETQRNKGNFPGRFSGRQFSNSRSEMNVSTLELGDSALYLCASSWSGDSLGGYTFGSGTRLTVV.

This clone was counted between two and nine times. This chain uses TRBV7-9 with TRBJ2-5, with 9 positions matching TRBD2. Germline-derived CDR1 and CDR2 are SEHNR and FQNEAQ (reference sequence). There are 15 residues in the CDR3. V shed 0 bases, J shed 5 bases, and the junction held 4 bases outside the gene matches. Here the CDR3 DNA reads TGTGCCAGCAGCTTAGCTAGCGGGAGTGAGGAGACCCAGTACTTC. Encoded protein: CASSLASGSEETQYF.

V gene TRBV5-1 combines with J gene TRBJ1-2; maybe TRBD1 (6 bases). The V end was cut by 7 bases, the J end by 3 bases, with 10 bases between. Germline assignment: CDR1 SGHRS and CDR2 YFSETQ. The CDR3 spans 12 residues. This CDR3 reads CASGRGDYGYTF. The CDR3 bases are TGCGCCAGCGGTAGGGGGGACTATGGCTACACCTTC.

J is TRBJ1-1 and V is TRBV9; 7 nucleotides agree with TRBD1. This CDR3 has 13 amino acids. CDR1 and CDR2 from the germline V gene are SGDLS and YYNGEE. J gave up 8 bases and V 5 bases, and 9 bases lay outside the gene matches. In DNA, the CDR3 is TGTGCCAGCAGGGGGAGACAGGGAGGAGAAGCTTTCTTT. This codes for CASRGRQGGEAFF.

J is TRBJ2-7 and V is TRBV30, with 8 positions matching TRBD1. The V and J ends lost 4 bases and 3 bases, in that order; junction bases with no gene match: 11. This CDR3 is built from 15 residues. Germline V gene sequence: CDR1 GTSNPN, CDR2 SVGIG (reference sequence). CDR3 region: CAWTEGDRKNYEQYF. In DNA form, the CDR3 reads TGTGCCTGGACCGAGGGGGACAGGAAAAACTACGAGCAGTACTTC. The variable domain in full, with the rest retrieved from reference TRBV30 and TRBJ2-7, is SQTIHQWPATLVQPVGSPLSLECTVEGTSNPNLYWYRQAAGRGLQLLFYSVGIGQISSEVPQNLSASRPQDRQFILSSKKLLLSDSGFYLCAWTEGDRKNYEQYFGPGTRLTVT.